This TCR beta chain was sequenced in a study of T cell responses to AZD1222 COVID-19 vaccine (dated by TCRdb to the early 2020s). For context, the study as a whole: AZD1222 recipients whose second dose came at about 4 weeks and those whose second dose came at about 12 weeks were combined into one group, since spike-specific TCR depth and breadth did not differ between the two schedules. Trial participants were enrolled by age into 18-55, 56-69 and 70-plus year subgroups, with about 150, 28 and 57 TCR-sequenced participants respectively. TCR sequencing was performed for some 250 trial participants, of whom about 200 were given two doses of AZD1222 and around 25 were given two doses of MenACWY control vaccine. What the study reported, not specific to this receptor: Participants were mostly white British, with more females than males. The authors suggested clonal diversity may have been underestimated. Because no day 14 peak-response samples were available, repertoires were characterized only after the peak T cell response. Spike-specific TCR breadth and depth rose significantly after two AZD1222 doses compared with day 0 and with MenACWY recipients. The 56-69-year group was small, and its depth increase did not reach significance, likely because of low power. Conclusions about previously exposed vaccinees are limited, since just six or seven AZD1222 recipients were seropositive for SARS-CoV-2 at baseline. Nearly half of unique spike-specific TCRs reportedly recognized epitopes outside regions mutated in the B.1.351 and B.1.1.7 variants. The vaccine-associated CD4 TCRs covered the entire spike protein, and the dominant responses fell in regions 160-218 and 743-854.

Points on this clone: Its target antigen remains unknown. One base away there is no much larger clone; base qualities are not given.

The CDR3 regions of human TCRbeta chains were subjected to immunosequencing. Per the source publication's procedure: TCRs in the repertoires were matched against a reference library of SARS-CoV-2-specific TCRs that had been generated with the MIRA antigen-specificity platform. Breadth meant the fraction of unique TCRs that were SARS-CoV-2-associated, whereas depth meant the fraction of total T cells that were SARS-CoV-2-associated. Using the MIRA data, every spike-specific TCR was mapped to the spike region that the TCR reacted to and assigned to either a CD4 or a CD8 class. Log10-transformed breadth and depth values were compared by one-way ANOVA with Sidak's multiple comparisons tests. The immuneACCESS repertoire file appears here via TCRdb, limited to in-frame rearrangements. These files lack a portion of the clones; in checked studies, under half of the deficit traces to unresolved V genes, and the cause of the others is not known. The V and J calls and clone size were taken over from that table, and D and trimming were inferred from the DNA. The sample table contains roughly 120,000 clones; only one count was recorded for about 90% of them. The ten largest make up 8% to 9.5% of the sample.

CDR3 length: 12 amino acids, cysteine to phenylalanine. The CDR3 DNA has 36 bases and is translated from base 1. V and J are truncated by 2 bases and 7 bases respectively, leaving an intervening sequence of 11 bases. The germline V gene encodes CDR1 GTSNPN and CDR2 SVGIG (reference sequence). The intended sense of this specimen's time point label: baseline before first vaccination. Vaccinee samples came from UK trials COV001 and COV002, including a single-blind randomized controlled phase 2/3 trial of AZD1222 (ChAdOx1 nCoV-19) in healthy adults. For TCRbeta chain sequencing, PBMC samples from trial participants were taken at day 0 and at day 28 after the second dose.

This sequence originates from an adult in good health. The specimen comprised peripheral blood, sampled on day 0 of AZD1222 vaccination. The chain joins TRBV30 to TRBJ1-2; D gene: possibly TRBD1, on 6 matching bases. The DNA sequence follows: TGTGCCTGGAGTCGACAGGTACTTGGCTACACCTTC. It codes for CAWSRQVLGYTF.